The entry below gives a single T cell receptor beta chain sequence along with its context. This entry is derived from a study of cytomegalovirus exposure and HLA in healthy donors. The CDR3 is 18 amino acids. After removal of 1 base from V and 5 bases from J, the junction contained 5 bases not matched to a gene. Germline lookup yields CDR1 MGHRA and CDR2 YSYEKL. The PCR ran on 60 Vbeta and 13 Jbeta primers. The protocol was immunoSEQ multiplex PCR, while the TCRdb copy is restricted to in-frame clones and leaves out a portion. Seen here are approximately 110,000 clones, around 60% observed once, and the top ten hold 3% to 4.5%.

Sequencing was carried out using PBMCs. The sequence was obtained from a man aged 25-45 years in good health and CMV-seropositive. The chain employs TRBV4-1 and TRBJ2-4; TRBD2 agrees at 16 bases. The CDR3 sequence is CASSQVGLAGGPQNIQYF. CDR3 DNA sequence: TGCGCCAGCAGCCAAGTGGGACTAGCGGGGGGGCCTCAAAACATTCAGTACTTC.